A single sample is the source of the 10 T cell receptor beta chains below, sequenced in a study of blood T cell repertoires in COVID-19. Assay: immunoSEQ multiplex PCR; the TCRdb copy retains only in-frame clones and omits some. The sample consists of about 170,000 clones, 85% of them appearing once. What was sequenced was peripheral blood. The receptors were sampled from a human donor with acute or convalescent COVID-19. The donor label of this sample is uncertain.

The V gene is TRBV7-8, the J gene TRBJ2-3, with D hard to call. The CDR3 consists of 14 residues. Germline-derived CDR1 and CDR2 are SGHVS and FQNEAQ. The V and J ends lost 5 bases and 2 bases respectively, with 11 bases between them. The CDR3 region has the DNA TGTGCCAGCAGCCCTTCACAGCTCACAGATACGCAGTATTTT. It yields the protein CASSPSQLTDTQYF.

The chain is built from TRBV3-1 (or the pseudogene TRBV3-2) and TRBJ2-5; 8 bases fit TRBD2. Germline CDR1 reads LGHDT; CDR2 reads YNNKEL (reference sequence). The CDR3 sequence is 16 residues long. Trimming cost V 10 bases and J 1 base; bases outside gene matches: 14. The CDR3 region is CATPTRLAKGQETQYF. The CDR3 DNA is TGTGCCACCCCAACTCGACTAGCGAAGGGCCAAGAGACCCAGTACTTC.

This chain links TRBV9 with TRBJ2-2; 7 nucleotides match TRBD2. The J segment lost 5 bases and the V segment lost 0 bases, leaving 10 bases of the junction unmatched. CDR1 is SGDLS, CDR2 YYNGEE, per germline. The CDR3 covers 17 residues. CDR3 amino acids: CASSVGGWGGQTGELFF. The CDR3 bases are TGTGCCAGCAGCGTAGGGGGTTGGGGGGGTCAAACCGGGGAGCTGTTTTTT.

V usage is TRBV24-1 and J usage is TRBJ2-2, with a tentative D call TRBD1 (6 bases). Trimming cost V 2 bases and J 7 bases, with 13 bases left between them. Germline CDR1 and CDR2: KGHDR and SFDVKD. The CDR3 sequence is 15 residues long. The DNA for the CDR3 is TGTGCCACCAGTGATTCATCCAGGGGTGGCGGGGAGCTGTTTTTT. This sequence encodes CATSDSSRGGGELFF.

The J gene is TRBJ1-2, the V gene TRBV2; 7 nucleotides align to TRBD1. This CDR3 is built from 14 residues. V lost 6 bases, J lost 5 bases, and 9 bases stayed unmatched. The germline gives CDR1 SNHLY, CDR2 FYNNEI. The DNA of the CDR3 is TGTGCCAGCAGGACCGGGACAGAGACATATGGCTACACCTTC. This encodes CASRTGTETYGYTF.

The rearrangement links TRBV15 to TRBJ1-1; TRBD1 agrees at 9 bases. Germline CDR1 and CDR2: LNHNV and YYDKDF (reference sequence). V trimming: 3 bases; J trimming: 6 bases; junction bases outside the gene matches: 8. The CDR3 has 15 amino acids. This chain's CDR3 is CATSSFRDRVPEAFF. The CDR3 coding sequence is TGTGCCACCAGCAGCTTCCGGGACAGGGTCCCTGAAGCTTTCTTT.

In this sample, this clone turned up once. CDR3 amino acids: CATSRGSNQPQHF. CDR3 nucleotide sequence: TGTGCCACCTCGAGAGGCAGCAATCAGCCCCAGCATTTT. The chain combines TRBV24-1 with TRBJ1-5; D unresolved. Germline V gene data show CDR1 as KGHDR and CDR2 as SFDVKD. V was clipped by 9 bases and J by 1 base, with 9 bases between them. The CDR3 runs to 13 residues.

The chain employs TRBV2 and TRBJ2-7; weak D call: TRBD2 (7 bases). The CDR3 extends over 14 amino acids. Trimming took 6 bases from V and 5 from J, leaving 17 bases between them. Germline-derived CDR1 and CDR2 are SNHLY and FYNNEI. The CDR3 loop reads CASSPNSGTNEQYF. The CDR3 DNA reads as TGTGCCAGCAGCCCAAACAGCGGGACAAACGAGCAGTACTTC.

With regard to this clone: In the same sample, other DNA sequences code for this CDR3. V usage is TRBV5-1 and J usage is TRBJ1-3; no reliable D call. This CDR3 has 14 residues. The germline CDR1 and CDR2 sequences are SGHRS and YFSETQ. Trimming pared 3 bases from V and 3 bases from J, leaving 10 bases between. CDR3 sequence (DNA): TGCGCCAGCAGCTCGGGTACGGGTGGAAACACCATATATTTT. It translates to CASSSGTGGNTIYF.

This clone was observed a single time. V is TRBV29-1 and J is TRBJ2-1, with 8 bases aligning to TRBD2. Trimming removed 6 bases from V and 6 bases from J; junction bases left unmatched: 4. This CDR3 has 12 amino acids. CDR1 is SQVTM, CDR2 ANQGSEA, per germline. CDR3 loop: CSVLSGGNEQFF. The CDR3 nucleotides are TGCAGCGTCTTAAGCGGGGGCAATGAGCAGTTCTTC.